This TCR beta chain appears in the sequencing data of a study of shared T cell receptors in the human thymus. TCRdb's table, derived via immunoSEQ multiplex PCR, lists solely in-frame clones and lacks some. The sample records 600,000 to 900,000 clones, 70% to 90% being singletons. With 2 bases removed from V and 0 bases from J, the gap between germline ends came to 11 bases. The CDR3 is 15 amino acids. Germline values: CDR1 MNHEY, CDR2 SVGAGI. Separately, the same data were catalogued under a study of human thymus T cells.

The sequence came from a girl less than two years old with a congenital heart defect. Sequenced material: thymocytes. The chain is built from TRBV6-5 and TRBJ2-7; TRBD1 is a possible D gene (6 bases). The CDR3, as DNA: TGTGCCAGCAGTTACCAGACAGGTCACTCCTACGAGCAGTACTTC. It specifies CASSYQTGHSYEQYF.